This TCR beta chain was retrieved from a study of blood T cell repertoires in COVID-19. Study-level information: Nucleic acid was either cDNA or gDNA, and it came from T cells, B-cell-depleted T cells, or PBMCs.

The CDR3 consists of 15 residues. After removal of 3 bases from V and 0 bases from J, the junction contained 2 bases not matched to a gene. Germline-derived CDR1 and CDR2 are LNHDA and SQIVND (reference sequence). The repertoire was sequenced with immunoSEQ multiplex PCR; TCRdb's copy has only in-frame clones and lacks some. The sample shows a few hundred thousand clones, around 89% of them seen only once. Patients of the Seattle cohort, enrolled during active infection, were followed longitudinally. The sequence came from a woman aged 60-70 years with COVID-19, enrolled during active disease. Sequenced material: peripheral blood. The rearrangement links TRBV19 to TRBJ1-5; 7 nucleotides agree with TRBD1. The CDR3 loop reads CASSMGQFSNQPQHF. CDR3 coding DNA: TGTGCCAGTAGTATGGGACAGTTTAGCAATCAGCCCCAGCATTTT.